Detailed here is one TCR beta chain. The time point is: newly diagnosed GD, antithyroid drugs for less than 3 months. Researchers made the TCR library from RNA that was extracted from PBMCs. These data originate in a study of regulatory T cells in long-lasting Graves disease. Library construction for TCR beta used iRepertoire HTBI primers and Arm-PCR of CDR3 regions. MiXCR, run by TCRdb on the multiplex PCR reads, gives a single entry per CDR3 protein. In the table there are 400,000 to 500,000 distinct CDR3 sequences, 16% of which are singletons. These data are also associated with another study on T cells in Graves' hyperthyroidism and ophthalmopathy.

This specimen was peripheral blood mononuclear cells (PBMCs), taken at new diagnosis, from a patient treated with antithyroid drugs. This clonotype was obtained from a woman younger than 35 with Graves disease.

The CDR3 region has the DNA TGTGCCAGCAGTACAGGGACTAGCGGGAACTACGAGCAGTACTTC. It translates to CASSTGTSGNYEQYF. The chain couples TRBV6-2 or TRBV6-3 to TRBJ2-7, with 13 bases that match TRBD2. V lost 5 bases, J lost 3 bases, and 4 bases stayed unmatched. CDR1 and CDR2 from the germline V gene are MNHEY and SVGEGT. This CDR3 has 15 residues.